Included here is one T cell receptor (beta chain) sequence, with context. The sample is drawn from a study of blood T cell repertoires in COVID-19. For the study at large: Both acute and convalescent COVID-19 samples were obtained from the United States, Italy and Spain. PBMCs, B-cell-depleted T cells, or T cells were the source of the cDNA or gDNA that made up the material.

Original handling: The assay estimated nucleated cells by amplifying reference gene primers. Assay: immunoSEQ multiplex PCR; the TCRdb copy retains only in-frame clones and omits some. V and J calls and clone size follow that table, whereas D and trimming were derived from the DNA. The sample carries about 190,000 clones, around 80% recorded once. CDR3 length: 14 residues. Germline CDR1 reads SGDLS; CDR2 reads YYNGEE. V was shortened by 6 bases and J by 0 bases, with 11 bases between the two germline ends. Sample: peripheral blood. The V call is TRBV9, the J call TRBJ2-3; D not certain. This TCR was sampled from a man in his fifties with active or convalescent COVID-19. The CDR3 sequence is CASKTDPSTDTQYF. The CDR3 DNA reads as TGTGCCAGCAAAACAGATCCTAGCACAGATACGCAGTATTTT.